The 27 T cell receptor beta chains reported below all come from one sample, sequenced in a study of early stage breast cancer tumors. The protocol was immunoSEQ multiplex PCR, while the TCRdb copy is restricted to in-frame clones and leaves out a portion. The sample records tens of thousands of clones, roughly 70% being singletons. What was sequenced was blood. These receptors all come from a person in their 60s with breast cancer.

CDR3 amino acids: CASSLMRVIRDGYTF. The CDR3 bases are TGTGCCAGCAGCCTTATGAGGGTAATTAGGGATGGCTACACCTTC. This chain connects TRBV28 to TRBJ1-2; unclear D gene. Germline CDR1 MDHEN, CDR2 SYDVKM. Trimming cost V 6 bases and J 6 bases, with 20 bases left between them. The CDR3 has 15 amino acids.

This clone was seen only once. The gene calls are TRBV6-1 and TRBJ1-5; D call uncertain. Germline-derived CDR1 and CDR2 are MNHNS and SASEGT. CDR3 length: 15 residues. V was cut by 1 base and J by 3 bases, with 10 bases left in between. The DNA of the CDR3 is TGTGCCAGCAGTGAAGAAGGAACTTTCAATCAGCCCCAGCATTTT. Translating gives CASSEEGTFNQPQHF.

The V gene is TRBV27, the J gene TRBJ1-1; TRBD1 is a possible D gene (5 bases). The length of the CDR3 is 12 residues. Germline V gene data show CDR1 as MNHEY and CDR2 as SMNVEV (reference sequence). V gave up 4 bases and J gave up 8 bases, with 11 bases separating them. Here the CDR3 reads CASSSMGDEAFF. The CDR3 DNA sequence: TGTGCCAGCAGTTCCATGGGGGACGAAGCTTTCTTT.

The CDR3 DNA is TGTGCCAGCAGCGATTGGACAGGTTCCTACGAGCAGTACTTC. Amino acid sequence: CASSDWTGSYEQYF. The chain joins TRBV7-9 to TRBJ2-7, with 7 bases identical to TRBD1. The V and J ends lost 5 bases and 1 base, in that order; junction bases with no gene match: 5. This CDR3 contains 14 residues. Germline lookup yields CDR1 SEHNR and CDR2 FQNEAQ (reference sequence). The complete variable domain, with remaining parts taken from reference TRBV7-9 and TRBJ2-7, reads DTGVSQNPRHKITKRGQNVTFRCDPISEHNRLYWYRQTLGQGPEFLTYFQNEAQLEKSRLLSDRFSAERPKGSFSTLEIQRTEQGDSAMYLCASSDWTGSYEQYFGPGTRLTVT.

The sample holds one count of this clone. The gene calls are TRBV28 and TRBJ2-1; D not certain. Trimming shortened V by 9 bases and J by 15 bases, and 18 bases separated the two germline ends. CDR3 length: 11 amino acids. The germline CDR1 and CDR2 sequences are MDHEN and SYDVKM. The CDR3 spells CASTLGFTPFF. The DNA of the CDR3 is TGTGCCAGTACCCTAGGCTTTACACCGTTCTTC.

This chain joins TRBV28 and TRBJ2-1; D gene ambiguous. The CDR3 covers 14 residues. V dropped 5 bases and J dropped 7 bases, with 15 bases sitting between them. Germline-derived CDR1 and CDR2 are MDHEN and SYDVKM. CDR3 loop: CASSGLGRGNEQFF. The CDR3 bases are TGTGCCAGCAGTGGCCTCGGCCGTGGGAATGAGCAGTTCTTC.

The V gene is TRBV4-2, the J gene TRBJ1-1; D is undetermined. Deletions cut 4 bases from V and 3 bases from J, with 15 bases between. Germline V CDR1 and CDR2: LGHNA, YNFKEQ. The CDR3 extends over 15 amino acids. In DNA, the CDR3 is TGTGCCAGCAGCCCCATCCTGCGGAGGGACACTGAAGCTTTCTTT. Its translation is CASSPILRRDTEAFF.

This clone appeared a few times. This sequence joins TRBV5-4 and TRBJ2-2; D ambiguous. Looked up from germline, CDR1 is SGHNT and CDR2 is YYREEE (reference sequence). The CDR3 is 13 amino acids. Between the trimmed V and J ends, which lost 4 bases and 4 bases, there was a span of 8 bases. CDR3: CASSTVPTGELFF. The CDR3 region has the DNA TGTGCCAGCAGCACTGTCCCCACCGGGGAGCTGTTTTTT.

The chain has TRBV28 and TRBJ1-3; the D gene is possibly TRBD1 (5 bases). Germline V gene data show CDR1 as MDHEN and CDR2 as SYDVKM. The CDR3 is 16 amino acids. V lost 3 bases to trimming and J lost 4 bases, with 16 bases between them. For the CDR3, the DNA is TGTGCCAGCAGTTTGCGTGCAGGGCGGGGAGGAAACACCATATATTTT. Translation: CASSLRAGRGGNTIYF.

This clone is medium-sized (0.01 to 0.1%). CDR3 protein: CASSPGGASYEQYF. The CDR3 nucleotides are TGTGCCAGCAGCCCCGGGGGGGCAAGCTACGAGCAGTACTTC. This sequence joins TRBV5-6 and TRBJ2-7; 8 bases are shared with TRBD2. Germline assignment: CDR1 SGHDT and CDR2 YYEEEE. V trimming: 4 bases; J trimming: 3 bases; junction bases outside the gene matches: 6. The CDR3 totals 14 residues. Full variable domain (outside the CDR3, taken from reference TRBV5-6 and TRBJ2-7): DAGVTQSPTHLIKTRGQQVTLRCSPKSGHDTVSWYQQALGQGPQFIFQYYEEEERQRGNFPDRFSGHQFPNYSSELNVNALLLGDSALYLCASSPGGASYEQYFGPGTRLTVT.

The CDR3 loop reads CASRLRGEGYTF. The DNA for the CDR3 is TGTGCCAGCAGATTGAGAGGGGAAGGCTACACCTTC. The V call is TRBV5-4, the J call TRBJ1-2, with D possibly being TRBD1 (5 bases). V was pared by 5 bases and J by 8 bases, with 13 bases between. Germline assignment: CDR1 SGHNT and CDR2 YYREEE (reference sequence). The CDR3 has 12 residues.

The rearrangement joins TRBV27 to TRBJ2-3, with a weak D call TRBD1 (6 bases). This CDR3 region has 17 residues. Germline values: CDR1 MNHEY, CDR2 SMNVEV (reference sequence). Deletions cut 2 bases from V and 1 base from J, with 16 bases between. This CDR3 is CASSLKDSGFGTDTQYF. CDR3 coding DNA: TGTGCCAGCAGTTTAAAGGACAGTGGGTTTGGCACAGATACGCAGTATTTT.

The rearrangement uses TRBV28 and TRBJ1-6; TRBD1 matches at 7 bases. V dropped 4 bases and J dropped 6; count of bases not matched to a gene: 6. The CDR3 has 15 amino acids. Germline V gene sequence: CDR1 MDHEN, CDR2 SYDVKM. The CDR3 nucleotides read TGTGCCAGCAGTTGGATTAGGGGGCGTAATTCACCCCTCCACTTT. As protein: CASSWIRGRNSPLHF.

This rearrangement joins TRBV19 to TRBJ1-2; D perhaps matches TRBD1 (5 bases). CDR3 length: 14 residues. The germline gives CDR1 LNHDA, CDR2 SQIVND (reference sequence). Trimming cost V 2 bases and J 4 bases, with 11 bases left between them. The CDR3 loop reads CASSINAGRYGYTF. The DNA of the CDR3 is TGTGCCAGTAGTATAAACGCAGGGCGCTATGGCTACACCTTC. Complete variable domain (other parts from reference TRBV19 and TRBJ1-2): DGGITQSPKYLFRKEGQNVTLSCEQNLNHDAMYWYRQDPGQGLRLIYYSQIVNDFQKGDIAEGYSVSREKKESFPLTVTSAQKNPTAFYLCASSINAGRYGYTFGSGTRLTVV.

The V and J genes are TRBV7-9 and TRBJ2-2; 8 bases align to TRBD1. Germline-derived CDR1 and CDR2 are SEHNR and FQNEAQ (reference sequence). Germline trimming cut 3 bases from V and 2 bases from J; bases unmatched to any gene: 11. The CDR3 has 18 residues. The CDR3 loop reads CASSLIGTGWINTGELFF. CDR3 nucleotide sequence: TGTGCCAGCAGCTTGATCGGGACAGGATGGATTAACACCGGGGAGCTGTTTTTT.

The chain has TRBV27 and TRBJ2-7; D might be TRBD1 (5 bases). This CDR3 is built from 10 residues. Germline CDR1 is MNHEY and CDR2 is SMNVEV (reference sequence). Trimming stripped 5 bases from V and 12 bases from J, with 11 bases between. The CDR3 protein is CASSTTAGYF. CDR3 nucleotides: TGTGCCAGCAGTACGACAGCCGGGTACTTC.

V usage is TRBV28 and J usage is TRBJ2-3, with D possibly matching TRBD2 (6 bases). This CDR3 is 15 amino acids long. CDR1 MDHEN and CDR2 SYDVKM come from the germline V gene. V shed 3 bases and J shed 1 base, with 11 bases lying between them. DNA for the CDR3: TGTGCCAGCAGTTTCCCGTCGGGAGGCACAGATACGCAGTATTTT. Encoded protein: CASSFPSGGTDTQYF. Based on the CDR3 plus reference TRBV28 and TRBJ2-3, the full variable domain is DVKVTQSSRYLVKRTGEKVFLECVQDMDHENMFWYRQDPGLGLRLIYFSYDVKMKEKGDIPEGYSVSREKKERFSLILESASTNQTSMYLCASSFPSGGTDTQYFGPGTRLTVL.

In its sample, this clone was seen once. An end of the junction differs from the germline gene, which may be a read error. The chain joins TRBV7-7 to TRBJ2-7; D remains ambiguous. Germline loops: CDR1 SSHAT, CDR2 FNYEAQ (reference sequence). The CDR3 extends over 13 amino acids. CDR3 amino acids: CASSFAENYEQYF. Here the CDR3 DNA reads TGTGCTAGCAGCTTCGCGGAGAACTACGAGCAGTACTTC.

The chain links TRBV6-6 to TRBJ2-7; D might be TRBD2 (5 bases). With 4 bases removed from V and 7 bases from J, the gap between germline ends came to 17 bases. Germline values: CDR1 MNHNY, CDR2 SVGAGI (reference sequence). The CDR3 has 14 residues. CDR3 nucleotides: TGTGCCAGCAGTTCCTTCATATTCTCGGGGGAGCAGTACTTC. As protein: CASSSFIFSGEQYF.

The CDR3 reads CASRPDRGYNSPLHF. CDR3 sequence (DNA): TGTGCCAGCAGGCCCGACAGGGGTTATAATTCACCCCTCCACTTT. The chain uses TRBV28 and TRBJ1-6; 8 bases fit TRBD1. CDR3 length: 15 residues. Germline-derived CDR1 and CDR2 are MDHEN and SYDVKM. Losses at the gene ends were 6 bases for V and 4 bases for J; bases not matched to a gene: 5.

The CDR3 DNA sequence: TGCGCCAGCAGCCGGGACACCCGGTACTACGAGCAGTACTTC. This translates into CASSRDTRYYEQYF. The chain employs TRBV5-1 and TRBJ2-7; possible D gene TRBD1, 6 bases. Germline V lookup: CDR1 SGHRS, CDR2 YFSETQ. The V end lost 4 bases, the J end lost 3 bases, and 14 bases lay between the germline ends. This CDR3 is built from 14 residues.

The rearrangement uses TRBV18 and TRBJ1-1; 9 bases are shared with TRBD1. Germline CDR1 and CDR2: KGHSH and LQKENI. After removal of 5 bases from V and 1 base from J, the junction contained 5 bases not matched to a gene. This CDR3 region has 15 residues. The CDR3 DNA reads as TGTGCCAGCTCAACCGGGACAGGGAGGAACACTGAAGCTTTCTTT. Protein product: CASSTGTGRNTEAFF.

This clone was seen only once. The J gene is TRBJ2-5, the V gene TRBV6-5, with TRBD2 as a possible D gene (7 bases). The germline V gene has CDR1 MNHEY and CDR2 SVGAGI. Trimming took 7 bases from V and 5 from J, leaving 17 bases between them. This CDR3 contains 14 residues. As DNA, the CDR3 is TGTGCCAGCACCTCAGGGGAGGGAGGGGAGACCCAGTACTTC. Amino acids: CASTSGEGGETQYF.

This chain's CDR3 is CASMAGVAGKNTGELFF. In nucleotides, the CDR3 is TGTGCCAGCATGGCGGGGGTAGCGGGTAAGAACACCGGGGAGCTGTTTTTT. The V gene is TRBV21-1, the J gene TRBJ2-2; TRBD2, the D gene given by the table, was not confirmed from the DNA. TRBV21-1 is labeled a pseudogene. The CDR3 loop spans 17 amino acids.

The DNA for the CDR3 is TGTGCCCACACTACGGGTGATAATTCACCCCTCCACTTT. This translates into CAHTTGDNSPLHF. V usage is TRBV30 and J usage is TRBJ1-6; D call uncertain. Germline CDR1 GTSNPN, CDR2 SVGIG (reference sequence). This CDR3 contains 13 residues. Trimming stripped 8 bases from V and 5 bases from J, with 13 bases between.

This clone appeared a few times. The chain joins TRBV28 to TRBJ2-7; maybe TRBD1 (5 bases). The CDR3 spans 13 residues. V was shortened by 4 bases and J by 2 bases, with 9 bases between the two germline ends. From germline, CDR1 is MDHEN and CDR2 SYDVKM. The chain's CDR3 is CASSWAGPYEQYF. CDR3 in DNA: TGTGCCAGCAGTTGGGCAGGGCCCTACGAGCAGTACTTC.

The chain employs TRBV5-3 and TRBJ2-1, with 7 positions matching TRBD1. TRBV5-3 counts as an open reading frame of uncertain function. CDR3 size: 13 residues. Trimming cost V 3 bases and J 4 bases; bases outside gene matches: 1. Written as DNA, the CDR3 is TGTGCCAGAAGCTCACAGGGGTACAATGAGCAGTTCTTC. It encodes CARSSQGYNEQFF.